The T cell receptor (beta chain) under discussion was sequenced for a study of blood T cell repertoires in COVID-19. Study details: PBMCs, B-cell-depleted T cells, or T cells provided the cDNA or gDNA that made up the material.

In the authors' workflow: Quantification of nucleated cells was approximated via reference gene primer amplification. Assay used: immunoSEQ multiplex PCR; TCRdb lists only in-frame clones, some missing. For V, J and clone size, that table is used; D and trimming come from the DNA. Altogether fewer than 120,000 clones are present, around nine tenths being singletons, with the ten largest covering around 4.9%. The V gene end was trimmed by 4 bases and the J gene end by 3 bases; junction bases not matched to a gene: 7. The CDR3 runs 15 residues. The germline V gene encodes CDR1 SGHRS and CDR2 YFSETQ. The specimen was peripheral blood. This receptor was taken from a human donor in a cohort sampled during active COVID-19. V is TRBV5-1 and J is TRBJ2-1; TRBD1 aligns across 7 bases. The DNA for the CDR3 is TGCGCCAGCAGCCCCACCGGGACAGTCTACAATGAGCAGTTCTTC. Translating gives CASSPTGTVYNEQFF.